This T cell receptor beta chain was recovered during a study of cytomegalovirus exposure and HLA in healthy donors. Germline CDR1 SGHTA, CDR2 FQGNSA. This CDR3 comprises 13 residues. Trimming pared 4 bases from V and 7 bases from J, leaving 10 bases between. Primers: 60 Vbeta forward and 13 Jbeta reverse. Repertoires were generated with immunoSEQ multiplex PCR, while TCRdb's copy carries only in-frame clones and drops some. The sample lists 170,000 or so clones, 81% occurring once. Donors counted as nominally healthy when sampled, yet unrecorded immune exposures were likely. The clonotype originates from a woman aged 25-40 years in good health and CMV-seronegative. The sequencing sample was made of PBMCs. The chain couples TRBV7-2 to TRBJ2-2, with D unclear. CDR3: CASSSRGDGELFF. CDR3 nucleotides: TGTGCCAGCAGCTCCCGAGGAGACGGGGAGCTGTTTTTT.